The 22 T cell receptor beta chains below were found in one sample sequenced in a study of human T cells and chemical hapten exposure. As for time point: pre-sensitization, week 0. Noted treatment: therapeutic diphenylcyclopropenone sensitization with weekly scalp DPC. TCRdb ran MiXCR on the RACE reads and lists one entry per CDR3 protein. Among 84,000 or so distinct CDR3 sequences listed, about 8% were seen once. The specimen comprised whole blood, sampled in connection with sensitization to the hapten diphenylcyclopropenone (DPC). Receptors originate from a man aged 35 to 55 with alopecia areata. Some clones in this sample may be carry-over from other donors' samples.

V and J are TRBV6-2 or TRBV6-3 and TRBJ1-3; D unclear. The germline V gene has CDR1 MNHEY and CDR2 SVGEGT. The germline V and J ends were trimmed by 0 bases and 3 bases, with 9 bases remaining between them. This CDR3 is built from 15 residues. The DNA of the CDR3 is TGTGCCAGCAGTTACTCGGATCCTCGTGGAAACACCATATATTTT. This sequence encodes CASSYSDPRGNTIYF.

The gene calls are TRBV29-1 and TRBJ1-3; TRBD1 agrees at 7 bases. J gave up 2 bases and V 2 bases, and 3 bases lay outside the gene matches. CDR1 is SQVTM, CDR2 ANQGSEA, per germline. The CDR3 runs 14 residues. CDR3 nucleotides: TGCAGCGTTGAAACAGGGGACACTGGAAACACCATATATTTT. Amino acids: CSVETGDTGNTIYF.

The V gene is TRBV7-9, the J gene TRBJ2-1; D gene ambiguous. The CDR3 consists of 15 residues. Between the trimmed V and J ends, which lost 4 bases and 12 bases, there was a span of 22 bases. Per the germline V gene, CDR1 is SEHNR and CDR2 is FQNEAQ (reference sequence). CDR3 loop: CASSSRQLGSIRQFF. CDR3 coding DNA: TGTGCCAGCAGCTCCCGGCAACTGGGGTCTATTCGGCAGTTCTTC.

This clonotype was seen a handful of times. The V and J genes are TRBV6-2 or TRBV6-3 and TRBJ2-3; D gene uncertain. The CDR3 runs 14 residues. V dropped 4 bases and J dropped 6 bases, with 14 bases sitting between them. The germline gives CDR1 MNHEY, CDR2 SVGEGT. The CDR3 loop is CASSFEIIADTQYF. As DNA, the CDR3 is TGTGCCAGCAGTTTTGAGATTATAGCCGATACGCAGTATTTT.

CDR3 DNA: TGCAGTGGAAGGACTAGCGGTCCCTACGAGCAGTACTTC. This codes for CSGRTSGPYEQYF. This chain joins TRBV20-1 and TRBJ2-7, with 10 bases fitting TRBD2. CDR3 length equals 13 residues. Per the germline V gene, CDR1 is DFQATT and CDR2 is SNEGSKA (reference sequence). After removal of 7 bases from V and 2 bases from J, the junction contained 5 bases not matched to a gene.

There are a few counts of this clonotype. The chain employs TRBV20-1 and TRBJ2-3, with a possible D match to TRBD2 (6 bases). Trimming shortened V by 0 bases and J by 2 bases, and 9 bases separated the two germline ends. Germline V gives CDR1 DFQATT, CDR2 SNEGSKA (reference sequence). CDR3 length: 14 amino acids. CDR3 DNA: TGCAGTGCTAGAGATCGACTAGTCACAGATACGCAGTATTTT. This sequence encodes CSARDRLVTDTQYF.

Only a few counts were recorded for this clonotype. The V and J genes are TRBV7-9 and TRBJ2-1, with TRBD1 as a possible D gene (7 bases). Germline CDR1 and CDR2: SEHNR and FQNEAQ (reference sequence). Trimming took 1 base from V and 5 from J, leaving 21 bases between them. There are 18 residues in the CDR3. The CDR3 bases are TGTGCCAGCAGCTTAGTCAGGGGGATGTGGGAGGCTAACAATGAGCAGTTCTTC. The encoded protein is CASSLVRGMWEANNEQFF.

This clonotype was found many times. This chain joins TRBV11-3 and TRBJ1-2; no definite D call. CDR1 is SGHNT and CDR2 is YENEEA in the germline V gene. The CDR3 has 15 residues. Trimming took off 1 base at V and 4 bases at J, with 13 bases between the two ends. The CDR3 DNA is TGTGCCAGCAGCTTAGGGACGGTAGATCTCTATGGCTACACCTTC. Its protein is CASSLGTVDLYGYTF.

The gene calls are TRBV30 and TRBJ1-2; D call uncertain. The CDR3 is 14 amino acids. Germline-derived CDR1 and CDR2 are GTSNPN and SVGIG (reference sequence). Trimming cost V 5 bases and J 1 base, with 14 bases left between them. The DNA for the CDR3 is TGTGCCTGGGCCTTTCCTTGGGTTAACTATGGCTACACCTTC. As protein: CAWAFPWVNYGYTF.

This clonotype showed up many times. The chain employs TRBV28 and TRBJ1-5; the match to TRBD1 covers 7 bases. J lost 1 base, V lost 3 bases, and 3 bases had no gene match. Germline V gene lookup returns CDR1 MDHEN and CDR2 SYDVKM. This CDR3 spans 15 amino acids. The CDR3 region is CASSLGTESNQPQHF. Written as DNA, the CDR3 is TGTGCCAGCAGTTTGGGGACAGAGAGCAATCAGCCCCAGCATTTT.

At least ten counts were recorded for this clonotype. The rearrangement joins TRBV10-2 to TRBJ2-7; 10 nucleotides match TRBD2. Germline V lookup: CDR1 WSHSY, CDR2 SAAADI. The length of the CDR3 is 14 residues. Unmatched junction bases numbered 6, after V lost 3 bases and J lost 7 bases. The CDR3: CASSDGLAGAEQYV. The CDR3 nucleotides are TGCGCCAGCAGTGATGGGCTAGCGGGAGCAGAGCAGTACGTC.

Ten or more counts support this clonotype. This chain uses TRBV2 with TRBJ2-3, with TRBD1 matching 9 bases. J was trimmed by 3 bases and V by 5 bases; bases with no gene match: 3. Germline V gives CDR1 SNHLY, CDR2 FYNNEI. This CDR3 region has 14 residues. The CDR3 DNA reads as TGTGCCAGCAGTCAACAGGGGGCGACAGATACGCAGTATTTT. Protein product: CASSQQGATDTQYF.

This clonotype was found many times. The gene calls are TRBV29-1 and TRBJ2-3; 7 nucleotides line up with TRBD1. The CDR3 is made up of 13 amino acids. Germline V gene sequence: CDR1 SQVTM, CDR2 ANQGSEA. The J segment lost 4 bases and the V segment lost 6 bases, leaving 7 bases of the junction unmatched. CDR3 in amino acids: CSVERGLADTQYF. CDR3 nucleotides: TGCAGCGTAGAAAGGGGGCTAGCAGATACGCAGTATTTT.

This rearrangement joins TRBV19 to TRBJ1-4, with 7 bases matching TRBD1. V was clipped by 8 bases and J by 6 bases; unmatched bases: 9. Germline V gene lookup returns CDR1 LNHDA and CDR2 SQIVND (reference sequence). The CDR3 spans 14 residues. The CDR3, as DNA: TGTGCCAGTGGAATCACAGGGGTTGATGAAAAACTGTTTTTT. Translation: CASGITGVDEKLFF.

This chain's CDR3 is CASSVDPGVYNEQFF. The DNA for the CDR3 is TGTGCCAGCAGCGTAGATCCCGGGGTCTACAATGAGCAGTTCTTC. V is TRBV9 and J is TRBJ2-1, with D maybe TRBD2 (5 bases). Trimming stripped 0 bases from V and 3 bases from J, with 10 bases between. The CDR3 extends over 15 amino acids. The germline V gene encodes CDR1 SGDLS and CDR2 YYNGEE.

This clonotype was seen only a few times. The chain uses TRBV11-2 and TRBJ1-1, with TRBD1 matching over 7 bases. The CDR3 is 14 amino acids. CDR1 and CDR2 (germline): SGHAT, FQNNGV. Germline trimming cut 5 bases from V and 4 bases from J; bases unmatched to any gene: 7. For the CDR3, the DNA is TGTGCCAGCAGCCTAAGCACAGGGGCCACTGAAGCTTTCTTT. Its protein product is CASSLSTGATEAFF.

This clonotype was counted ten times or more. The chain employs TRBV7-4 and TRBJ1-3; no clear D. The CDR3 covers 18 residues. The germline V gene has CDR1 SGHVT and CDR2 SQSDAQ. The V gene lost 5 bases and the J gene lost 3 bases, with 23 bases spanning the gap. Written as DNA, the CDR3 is TGTGCCAGCAGCACACAGCCCCCACCCGACTGGGTTGGAAACACCATATATTTT. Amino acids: CASSTQPPPDWVGNTIYF.

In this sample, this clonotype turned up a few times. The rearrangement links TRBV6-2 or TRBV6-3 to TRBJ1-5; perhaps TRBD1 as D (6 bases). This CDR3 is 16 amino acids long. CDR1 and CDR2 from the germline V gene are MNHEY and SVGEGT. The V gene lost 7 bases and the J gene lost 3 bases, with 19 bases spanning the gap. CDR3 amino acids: CASTSSLRGVNQPQHF. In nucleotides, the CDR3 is TGTGCCAGCACCTCCTCCCTGAGGGGGGTCAATCAGCCCCAGCATTTT.

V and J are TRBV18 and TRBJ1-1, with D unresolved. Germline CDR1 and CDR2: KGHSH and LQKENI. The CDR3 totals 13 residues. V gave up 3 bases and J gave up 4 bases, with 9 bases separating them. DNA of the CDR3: TGTGCCAGCTCACCTAATGAGGGCACTGAAGCTTTCTTT. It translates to CASSPNEGTEAFF.

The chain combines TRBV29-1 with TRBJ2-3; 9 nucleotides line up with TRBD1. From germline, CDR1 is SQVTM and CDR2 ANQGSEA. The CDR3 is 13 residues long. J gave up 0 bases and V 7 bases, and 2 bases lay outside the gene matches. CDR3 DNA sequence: TGCAGCGGACAGGGGGTTAGCACAGATACGCAGTATTTT. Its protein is CSGQGVSTDTQYF.

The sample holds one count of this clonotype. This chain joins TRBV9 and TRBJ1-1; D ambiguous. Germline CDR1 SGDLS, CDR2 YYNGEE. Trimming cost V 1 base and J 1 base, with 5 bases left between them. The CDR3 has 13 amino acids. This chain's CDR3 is CASSVIENTEAFF. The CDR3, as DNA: TGTGCCAGCAGCGTAATCGAGAACACTGAAGCTTTCTTT.

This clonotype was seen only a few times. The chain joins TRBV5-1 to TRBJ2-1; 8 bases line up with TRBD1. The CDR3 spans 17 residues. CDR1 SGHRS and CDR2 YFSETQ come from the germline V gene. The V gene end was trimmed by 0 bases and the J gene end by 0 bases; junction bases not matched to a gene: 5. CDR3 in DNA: TGCGCCAGCAGCTTGGCCGGGGACAGGACCTCCTACAATGAGCAGTTCTTC. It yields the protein CASSLAGDRTSYNEQFF.